The 7 T cell receptor beta chains presented below share a single source sample, sequenced in a study of blood T cells in healthy people across ages. Through a sample-barcoded 5' primer and a J-beta primer mix, a second PCR was run for 7 to 11 cycles. TCRdb redid the calling of the 5' RACE reads with MiXCR, one entry per CDR3 protein. The sample lists some 1.1 million distinct CDR3 sequences; roughly two fifths were seen once. The sequencing input was blood. The receptors come from a man between 18 and 35 years old in good health.

In the case of this clonotype: At one end the junction does not follow the germline gene, possibly because of a read error. The J gene is TRBJ1-3, the V gene TRBV5-1; 7 bases agree with TRBD1. Germline-derived CDR1 and CDR2 are SGHRS and YFSETQ. The CDR3 covers 16 residues. The CDR3 protein is CASSPRQGQSGSTVYF. The CDR3, as DNA: TGCGCCAGCAGCCCCCGACAGGGTCAATCTGGAAGCACCGTATATTTT.

The chain is built from TRBV6-5 and TRBJ2-1; D may be TRBD1 (6 bases). The CDR3 is made up of 8 amino acids. The germline V gene encodes CDR1 MNHEY and CDR2 SVGAGI. V was cut by 10 bases and J by 13 bases, with 8 bases left in between. This chain's CDR3 is CAMGAQFF. The CDR3 DNA reads TGTGCCATGGGGGCCCAGTTCTTC.

This chain joins TRBV20-1 and TRBJ1-1, with a possible D match to TRBD1 (5 bases). V was shortened by 0 bases and J by 10 bases, with 6 bases between the two germline ends. CDR1 DFQATT and CDR2 SNEGSKA come from the germline V gene (reference sequence). The CDR3 is 10 amino acids. The DNA for the CDR3 is TGCAGTGCTAGAGATCAGGGAGCTTTCTTT. It encodes CSARDQGAFF.

J is TRBJ1-1 and V is TRBV28; perhaps TRBD1 as D (6 bases). Trimming cost V 6 bases and J 0 bases, with 17 bases left between them. Germline lookup yields CDR1 MDHEN and CDR2 SYDVKM. The CDR3 runs 16 residues. CDR3 residues: CASRHLGDIMNTEAFF. CDR3 bases: TGTGCCAGCAGGCACCTTGGGGACATCATGAACACTGAAGCTTTCTTT.

CDR3 sequence reads: CASSTGAGYNEQYF. The CDR3 DNA is TGTGCCAGCAGTACGGGGGCGGGTTACAATGAGCAGTACTTC. The J gene is TRBJ2-7, the V gene TRBV27, with D possibly being TRBD1 or TRBD2 (6 bases each). The CDR3 length is 14 residues. V shed 5 bases and J shed 7 bases, with 18 bases lying between them. Germline V lookup: CDR1 MNHEY, CDR2 SMNVEV (reference sequence).

This clonotype has ten or more counts. The chain joins TRBV29-1 to TRBJ2-1; 7 bases are a match to TRBD2. The V and J ends lost 1 base and 1 base, in that order; junction bases with no gene match: 10. The CDR3 sequence is 17 residues long. CDR1 is SQVTM, CDR2 ANQGSEA, per germline. The CDR3 spells CSVEGSLGGKSYNEQFF. The CDR3 DNA follows: TGCAGCGTTGAAGGGTCGTTGGGGGGGAAGTCCTACAATGAGCAGTTCTTC.

In its sample, this clonotype was seen many times. The chain joins TRBV4-1 to TRBJ2-3, with 10 positions matching TRBD2. The CDR3 runs 18 residues. J lost 0 bases, V lost 1 base, and 7 bases had no gene match. Germline CDR1 reads MGHRA; CDR2 reads YSYEKL. The CDR3 region is CASSQGRASGGSTDTQYF. The CDR3 coding sequence is TGCGCCAGCAGCCAAGGAAGGGCTAGCGGGGGAAGCACAGATACGCAGTATTTT.